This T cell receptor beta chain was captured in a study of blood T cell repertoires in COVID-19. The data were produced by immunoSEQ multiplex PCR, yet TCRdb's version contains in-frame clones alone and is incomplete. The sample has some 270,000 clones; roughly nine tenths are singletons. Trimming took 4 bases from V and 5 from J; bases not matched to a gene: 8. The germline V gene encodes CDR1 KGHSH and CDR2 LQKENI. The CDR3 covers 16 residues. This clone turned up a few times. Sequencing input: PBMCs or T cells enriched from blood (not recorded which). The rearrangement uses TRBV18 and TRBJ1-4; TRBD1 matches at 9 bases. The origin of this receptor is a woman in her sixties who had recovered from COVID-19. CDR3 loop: CASSRSRTGENEKLFF. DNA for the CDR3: TGTGCCAGCTCACGATCCCGGACAGGGGAGAATGAAAAACTGTTTTTT. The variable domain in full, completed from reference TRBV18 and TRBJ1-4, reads NAGVMQNPRHLVRRRGQEARLRCSPMKGHSHVYWYRQLPEEGLKFMVYLQKENIIDESGMPKERFSAEFPKEGPSILRIQQVVRGDSAAYFCASSRSRTGENEKLFFGSGTQLSVL.